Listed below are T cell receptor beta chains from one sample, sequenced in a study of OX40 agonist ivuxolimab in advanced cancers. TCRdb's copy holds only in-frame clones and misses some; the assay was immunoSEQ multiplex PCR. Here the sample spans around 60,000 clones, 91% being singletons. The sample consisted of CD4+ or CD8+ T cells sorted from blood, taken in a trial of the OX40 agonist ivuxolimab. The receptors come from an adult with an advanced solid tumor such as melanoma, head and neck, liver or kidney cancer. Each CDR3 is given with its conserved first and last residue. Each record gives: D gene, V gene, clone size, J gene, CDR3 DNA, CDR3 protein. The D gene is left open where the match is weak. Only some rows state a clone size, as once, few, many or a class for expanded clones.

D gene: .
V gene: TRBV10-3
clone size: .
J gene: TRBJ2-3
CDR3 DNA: TGTGCCATCAGTGTGGCGGGATCGGGCCCAGATACGCAGTATTTT
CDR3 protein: CAISVAGSGPDTQYF

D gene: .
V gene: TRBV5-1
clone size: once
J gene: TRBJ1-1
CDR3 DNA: TGCGCCAGCAGGAAAGGGACGAACACTGAAGCTTTCTTT
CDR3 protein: CASRKGTNTEAFF

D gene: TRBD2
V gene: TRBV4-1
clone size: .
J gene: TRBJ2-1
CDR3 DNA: TGCGCCAGCAGCCAAGAAGTTTCGGCTAGCGGGAGTCGTTCCTACAATGAGCAGTTCTTC
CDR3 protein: CASSQEVSASGSRSYNEQFF

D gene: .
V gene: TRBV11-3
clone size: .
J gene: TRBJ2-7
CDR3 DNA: TGTGCCAGCAGCTTTGACAGGCAATCCTACGAGCAGTACTTC
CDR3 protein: CASSFDRQSYEQYF

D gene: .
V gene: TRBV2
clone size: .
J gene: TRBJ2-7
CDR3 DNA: TGTGCCAGCAGTGAACCGCGGGCCGCGTACGAGCAGTACTTC
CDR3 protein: CASSEPRAAYEQYF

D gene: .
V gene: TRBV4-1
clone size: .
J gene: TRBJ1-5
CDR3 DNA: TGCGCCAGCAGTCTATCGGGAGATCAGCCCCAGCATTTT
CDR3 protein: CASSLSGDQPQHF

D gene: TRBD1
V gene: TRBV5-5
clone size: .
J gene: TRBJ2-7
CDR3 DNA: TGTGCCAGCGGACTTGACAGGGTCGGTTACGAGCAGTACTTC
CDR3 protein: CASGLDRVGYEQYF

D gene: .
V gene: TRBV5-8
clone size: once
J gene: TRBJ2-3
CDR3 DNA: TGTGCCAGCAGCTTGGAAGGCAGGGTGAGCACAGATACGCAGTATTTT
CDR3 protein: CASSLEGRVSTDTQYF

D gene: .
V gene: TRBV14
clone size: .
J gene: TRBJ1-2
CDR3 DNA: TGTGCCAGCAGCCACGACTGGGGCCATGGCTACACCTTC
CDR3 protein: CASSHDWGHGYTF

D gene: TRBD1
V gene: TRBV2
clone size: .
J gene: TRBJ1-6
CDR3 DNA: TGTGCCAGCAGAGAACTACCCAGACAGGGTTTTTATAATTCACCCCTCCACTTT
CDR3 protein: CASRELPRQGFYNSPLHF

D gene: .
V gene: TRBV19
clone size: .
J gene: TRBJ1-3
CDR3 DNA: TGTGCCAGTAGTCCCTCTGGGGCCTCTGGAAACACCATATATTTT
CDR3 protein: CASSPSGASGNTIYF

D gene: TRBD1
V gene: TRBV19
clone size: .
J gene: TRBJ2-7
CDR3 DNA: TGTGCCAGTAGGACTGGACAGGGATCTGACGAGCAGTACTTC
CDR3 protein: CASRTGQGSDEQYF

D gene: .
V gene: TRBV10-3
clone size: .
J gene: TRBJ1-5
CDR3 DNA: TGTGCCATCAGTGAGGTTTCAGGAAATCAGCCCCAGCATTTT
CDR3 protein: CAISEVSGNQPQHF

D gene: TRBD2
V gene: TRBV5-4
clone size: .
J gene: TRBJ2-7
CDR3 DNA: TGTGCCAGCAGCTTCGGGACTAGCGGGAGGGCCCGGTACGAGCAGTACTTC
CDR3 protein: CASSFGTSGRARYEQYF

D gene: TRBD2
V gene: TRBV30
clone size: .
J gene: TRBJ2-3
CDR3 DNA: TGTGCCTGGAGTACACTTAGCGGGAGTCGCGATACGCAGTATTTT
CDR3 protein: CAWSTLSGSRDTQYF

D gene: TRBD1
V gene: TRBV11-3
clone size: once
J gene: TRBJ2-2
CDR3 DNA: TGTGCCAGCAGCCTCCAACAGGGGGCGAACACCGGGGAGCTGTTTTTT
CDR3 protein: CASSLQQGANTGELFF

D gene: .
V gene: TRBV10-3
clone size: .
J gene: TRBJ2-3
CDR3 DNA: TGTGCCATCATGGGGGGAGGAGATACGCAGTATTTT
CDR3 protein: CAIMGGGDTQYF

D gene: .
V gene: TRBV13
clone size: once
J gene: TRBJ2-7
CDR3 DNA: TGTGCCAGCAGCCTCGTGGGGGGCCCCTACGAGCAGTACTTC
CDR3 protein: CASSLVGGPYEQYF

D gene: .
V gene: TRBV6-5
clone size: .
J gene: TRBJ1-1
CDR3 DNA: TGTGCCAGCAGTTACAGGGTGATCATGAACACTGAAGCTTTCTTT
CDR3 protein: CASSYRVIMNTEAFF

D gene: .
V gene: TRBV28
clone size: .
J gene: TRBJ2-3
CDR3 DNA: TGTGCCAGCAGTCTCCAGACAGATACGCAGTATTTT
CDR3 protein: CASSLQTDTQYF

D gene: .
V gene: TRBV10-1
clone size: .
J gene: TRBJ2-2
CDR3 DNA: TGCGCCAGCACCAACGCGTTGGGCACCAACACCGGGGAGCTGTTTTTT
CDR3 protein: CASTNALGTNTGELFF

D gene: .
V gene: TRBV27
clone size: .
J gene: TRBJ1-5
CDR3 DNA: TGTGCCAGCAGTCCCCAGATGCCGGGACTGTATAGCAATCAGCCCCAGCATTTT
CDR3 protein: CASSPQMPGLYSNQPQHF

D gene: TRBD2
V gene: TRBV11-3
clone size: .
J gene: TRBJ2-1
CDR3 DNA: TGTGCCAGCAGCTTAGCCGGGACTAGCTCCTACAATGAGCAGTTCTTC
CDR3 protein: CASSLAGTSSYNEQFF

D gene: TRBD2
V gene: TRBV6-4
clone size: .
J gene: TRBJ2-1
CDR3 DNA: TGTGCCAGCAGCCTTACGGTGGGTAGCGGGAGTTCCTCCTACAATGAGCAGTTCTTC
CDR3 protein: CASSLTVGSGSSSYNEQFF

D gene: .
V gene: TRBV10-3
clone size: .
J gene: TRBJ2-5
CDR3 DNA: TGTGCCATCAGAATACAGGGCCAGGAGACCCAGTACTTC
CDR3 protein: CAIRIQGQETQYF

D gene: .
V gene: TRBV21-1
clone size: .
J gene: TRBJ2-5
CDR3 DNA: TGTGCCAGCAGCAAGCCGCAGGCCAGGGTGGGAGAGACCCAGTACTTC
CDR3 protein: CASSKPQARVGETQYF

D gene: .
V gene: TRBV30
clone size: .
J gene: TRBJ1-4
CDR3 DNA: TGTGCCTGGAGTTCCCCGTCAGACTTGAGTGAAAAACTGTTTTTT
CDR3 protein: CAWSSPSDLSEKLFF

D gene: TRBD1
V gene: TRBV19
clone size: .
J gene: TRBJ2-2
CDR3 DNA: TGTGCCAGTAGTATACTGGCCGGGGCAGGGGGCACCGGGGAGCTGTTTTTT
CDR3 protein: CASSILAGAGGTGELFF

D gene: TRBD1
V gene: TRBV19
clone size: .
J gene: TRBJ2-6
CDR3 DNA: TGTGCCAGTAGTAGCCCGGGACAGGTGGTCTTCGGGGCCAACGTCCTGACTTTC
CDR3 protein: CASSSPGQVVFGANVLTF

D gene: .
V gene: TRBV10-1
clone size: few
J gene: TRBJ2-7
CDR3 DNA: TGCGCCAGCAGTTCTGGGTGGGAGCCCCACGAGCAGTACTTC
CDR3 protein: CASSSGWEPHEQYF

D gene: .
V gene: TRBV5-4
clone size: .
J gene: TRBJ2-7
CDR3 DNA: TGTGCCAGCAGCACTGGGACCGGGCTTCTCGGCGAGCAGTACTTC
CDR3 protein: CASSTGTGLLGEQYF